The 25 T cell receptor beta chains below come from one sample, sequenced in a study of T cells in Graves' hyperthyroidism and ophthalmopathy. TCR beta CDR3 region amplification was performed from RNA transcripts. The TCR CDR3 first-round RT-PCR relied on the HTBI primer set. One entry per CDR3 protein, called by TCRdb with MiXCR from the multiplex PCR reads. The sample holds fewer than 200,000 distinct CDR3 sequences, about a sixth seen once. The sample taken for sequencing was blood. These receptors were taken from a woman aged 45-59 years with Graves' hyperthyroidism.

V and J are TRBV12-3 or TRBV12-4 and TRBJ1-1, with D hard to call. V lost 2 bases and J lost 1, with 14 bases in between. The CDR3 runs 16 residues. CDR3 sequence (DNA): TGTGCCAGCAGTTTATCGGGAACCTGGGGGAACACTGAAGCTTTCTTT. Its protein is CASSLSGTWGNTEAFF.

This clonotype occurred many times. V and J are TRBV12-3 or TRBV12-4 and TRBJ1-3; no clear D. Trimming left V 3 bases short and J 1 base short, with 13 bases between. The length of the CDR3 is 16 residues. The CDR3 DNA reads as TGTGCCAGCAGTTTGGGGAGTCCCAGATCTGGAAACACCATATATTTT. As protein: CASSLGSPRSGNTIYF.

In its sample, this clonotype was seen many times. This chain links TRBV6-6 with TRBJ2-1; 9 nucleotides match TRBD2. The V gene's germline CDR1 is MNHNY and CDR2 SVGAGI (reference sequence). The CDR3 spans 16 residues. With V trimmed by 0 bases and J by 4 bases, 4 bases remained unmatched. The chain's CDR3 is CASSYSAGGPYNEQFF. CDR3 nucleotide sequence: TGTGCCAGCAGTTACTCGGCGGGGGGGCCATACAATGAGCAGTTCTTC.

This clonotype has a count of ten or more. V usage is TRBV7-9 and J usage is TRBJ1-2; D is perhaps TRBD1 (6 bases). Trimming left V 5 bases short and J 3 bases short, with 10 bases between. CDR3 length equals 13 residues. CDR1 and CDR2 from the germline V gene are SEHNR and FQNEAQ (reference sequence). The CDR3 nucleotides are TGTGCCAGCAGCCCGAGGGGGGACTATGGCTACACCTTC. This gives the protein CASSPRGDYGYTF.

This clonotype appeared many times. The V and J genes are TRBV7-9 and TRBJ2-3; 8 bases line up with TRBD2. This CDR3 contains 20 residues. Germline V gene data show CDR1 as SEHNR and CDR2 as FQNEAQ (reference sequence). J lost 2 bases, V lost 6 bases, and 22 bases had no gene match. Written as DNA, the CDR3 is TGTGCCAGCAGGGGCCTGGGGGCGAGGGAACTAGCGGAGTACACAGATACGCAGTATTTT. Translating gives CASRGLGARELAEYTDTQYF. Using reference TRBV7-9 and TRBJ2-3 for the parts outside the CDR3, the full variable domain is DTGVSQNPRHKITKRGQNVTFRCDPISEHNRLYWYRQTLGQGPEFLTYFQNEAQLEKSRLLSDRFSAERPKGSFSTLEIQRTEQGDSAMYLCASRGLGARELAEYTDTQYFGPGTRLTVL.

This clonotype showed up many times. The V and J genes are TRBV12-5 and TRBJ1-2; unclear D gene. The CDR3 is made up of 14 amino acids. Germline V gene data show CDR1 as LGHNT and CDR2 as FRNRAP. Trimming shortened V by 1 base and J by 0 bases, and 6 bases separated the two germline ends. The chain's CDR3 is CASGLGQANYGYTF. The CDR3 coding sequence is TGTGCTAGTGGTTTGGGGCAAGCTAACTATGGCTACACCTTC. Supplemented by reference TRBV12-5 and TRBJ1-2, the full variable domain reads DARVTQTPRHKVTEMGQEVTMRCQPILGHNTVFWYRQTMMQGLELLAYFRNRAPLDDSGMPKDRFSAEMPDATLATLKIQPSEPRDSAVYFCASGLGQANYGYTFGSGTRLTVV.

This clonotype came up once. The chain couples TRBV28 to TRBJ1-2; D is unclear. With 8 bases removed from V and 2 bases from J, the gap between germline ends came to 18 bases. The CDR3 extends over 15 amino acids. The germline V gene encodes CDR1 MDHEN and CDR2 SYDVKM. CDR3 sequence (DNA): TGTGCCAGCGGATCAACCGGGAGCCGGAACTATGGCTACACCTTC. This codes for CASGSTGSRNYGYTF.

CDR3 sequence reads: CASSWSAYANEQFF. CDR3 sequence (DNA): TGTGCCAGCAGTTGGAGTGCGTACGCCAATGAGCAGTTCTTC. V is TRBV27 and J is TRBJ2-1; no definite D call. Per the germline V gene, CDR1 is MNHEY and CDR2 is SMNVEV (reference sequence). The V end lost 4 bases, the J end lost 6 bases, and 13 bases lay between the germline ends. CDR3 length equals 14 residues.

Many counts were recorded for this clonotype. This chain links TRBV19 with TRBJ1-1, with 7 bases identical to TRBD1. V lost 4 bases, J lost 0 bases, and 5 bases stayed unmatched. The CDR3 contains 15 residues. Germline V CDR1 and CDR2: LNHDA, SQIVND (reference sequence). Here the CDR3 reads CASSRRTGMNTEAFF. The CDR3 DNA follows: TGTGCCAGTAGTAGGAGGACAGGAATGAACACTGAAGCTTTCTTT.

This clonotype was counted a few times. The rearrangement links TRBV15 to TRBJ2-1, with TRBD2 matching over 8 bases. Germline V gives CDR1 LNHNV, CDR2 YYDKDF (reference sequence). CDR3 length: 16 residues. Trimming at V came to 0 bases and at J to 4 bases, leaving 5 bases not matched to a gene. The CDR3 region is CATSRDRGGIYNEQFF. CDR3 sequence (DNA): TGTGCCACCAGCAGAGATCGGGGGGGGATATACAATGAGCAGTTCTTC.

This clonotype was recorded many times. The CDR3 nucleotides read TGCAGTGCTAGAAGGGAAAATGCAAACTATGGCTACACCTTC. It is translated as CSARRENANYGYTF. The J gene is TRBJ1-2, the V gene TRBV20-1; D uncertain. The CDR3 is 14 residues long. The germline V gene encodes CDR1 DFQATT and CDR2 SNEGSKA (reference sequence). Deletions cut 2 bases from V and 2 bases from J, with 12 bases between.

At least ten counts were recorded for this clonotype. V and J are TRBV7-8 and TRBJ2-7; either TRBD1 or TRBD2 may fit D (5 bases each). The germline V gene has CDR1 SGHVS and CDR2 FQNEAQ. V lost 4 bases and J lost 9, with 13 bases in between. This CDR3 has 12 amino acids. Written as DNA, the CDR3 is TGTGCCAGCAGCTCTCCGGGACGGGGGCAGTACTTC. Translated: CASSSPGRGQYF. The full variable domain, its missing parts supplied by reference TRBV7-8 and TRBJ2-7, is GAGVSQSPRYKVAKRGQDVALRCDPISGHVSLFWYQQALGQGPEFLTYFQNEAQLDKSGLPSDRFFAERPEGSVSTLKIQRTQQEDSAVYLCASSSPGRGQYFGPGTRLTVT.

Notes on this clonotype: Germline and junction disagree at one end, which may indicate a read error. The chain has TRBV18 and TRBJ2-5; D remains ambiguous. CDR1 is KGHSH, CDR2 LQKENI, per germline. There are 13 residues in the CDR3. In DNA form, the CDR3 reads TGTGCCAGCTCACCAACTTTAACCGAGACCCAGTGCTTC. Its protein product is CASSPTLTETQCF.

The CDR3 loop reads CASSYDSMNTEAFF. The CDR3 region has the DNA TGTGCCAGCAGCTATGACAGCATGAACACTGAAGCTTTCTTT. The chain has TRBV11-3 and TRBJ1-1; tentatively, D is TRBD1 (5 bases). CDR3 length equals 14 residues. The V gene lost 4 bases and the J gene lost 0 bases, with 9 bases spanning the gap. In germline, CDR1 is SGHNT, CDR2 YENEEA. The variable domain in full, completed from reference TRBV11-3 and TRBJ1-1, reads EAGVVQSPRYKIIEKKQPVAFWCNPISGHNTLYWYLQNLGQGPELLIRYENEEAVDDSQLPKDRFSAERLKGVDSTLKIQPAELGDSAVYLCASSYDSMNTEAFFGQGTRLTVV.

This clonotype was recorded many times. The V call is TRBV27, the J call TRBJ1-5; 9 bases line up with TRBD1. The CDR3 has 12 residues. Germline V CDR1 and CDR2: MNHEY, SMNVEV (reference sequence). The junction had 1 base not matched to a gene; V was cut back by 6 bases and J by 7 bases. CDR3 amino acids: CASRTGGQPQHF. CDR3 DNA: TGTGCCAGCAGGACAGGGGGACAGCCCCAGCATTTT.

The J gene is TRBJ1-4, the V gene TRBV20-1; no definite D call. The CDR3 length is 17 residues. Trimming took 1 base from V and 4 from J, leaving 19 bases between them. Germline CDR1 is DFQATT and CDR2 is SNEGSKA (reference sequence). CDR3 protein: CSARGPVPGDYNEKLFF. The DNA of the CDR3 is TGCAGTGCTAGAGGCCCGGTTCCGGGAGACTATAATGAAAAACTGTTTTTT.

There are many counts of this clonotype. The chain links TRBV7-9 to TRBJ2-5; possibly TRBD1 or TRBD2 for D (5 bases each). The length of the CDR3 is 14 residues. The ends were cut back, 3 bases at V and 5 bases at J, with 13 bases in the middle. Germline V CDR1 and CDR2: SEHNR, FQNEAQ (reference sequence). The CDR3 nucleotides are TGTGCCAGCAGCTTCCCACCCGGGGACGAGACCCAGTACTTC. Encoded protein: CASSFPPGDETQYF.

This sequence joins TRBV20-1 and TRBJ2-1; the match to TRBD2 covers 8 bases. The germline V gene has CDR1 DFQATT and CDR2 SNEGSKA (reference sequence). With 0 bases clipped from V and 2 bases from J, the junction kept 12 bases outside the gene matches. CDR3 size: 18 residues. Here the CDR3 DNA reads TGCAGTGCTAGAGATTTTGTCGAGAGTAGCGGGACCTACAATGAGCAGTTCTTC. Protein sequence: CSARDFVESSGTYNEQFF.

The chain couples TRBV6-5 to TRBJ2-1, with D unresolved. This CDR3 region has 14 residues. The V gene's germline CDR1 is MNHEY and CDR2 SVGAGI. V was trimmed by 2 bases and J by 3 bases, leaving 8 bases between them. The CDR3: CASSYGQIYNEQFF. The CDR3 DNA reads TGTGCCAGCAGTTACGGGCAGATCTACAATGAGCAGTTCTTC.

This clonotype was counted many times. J is TRBJ2-2 and V is TRBV28, with D hard to call. The CDR3 spans 15 residues. V was clipped by 1 base and J by 6 bases, with 12 bases between them. Germline loops: CDR1 MDHEN, CDR2 SYDVKM. The chain's CDR3 is CASSLYPSGAGELFF. The CDR3 bases are TGTGCCAGCAGTTTATACCCCTCCGGCGCCGGGGAGCTGTTTTTT.

The sample holds many counts of this clonotype. The gene calls are TRBV20-1 and TRBJ2-2, with 9 bases lining up with TRBD1. This CDR3 is 16 amino acids long. In germline, CDR1 is DFQATT, CDR2 SNEGSKA (reference sequence). The J segment lost 1 base and the V segment lost 2 bases, leaving 5 bases of the junction unmatched. The CDR3 spells CSARRQGVQNTGELFF. Here the CDR3 DNA reads TGCAGTGCTAGAAGACAGGGGGTTCAGAACACCGGGGAGCTGTTTTTT.

This clonotype came up many times. CDR3 DNA sequence: TGTGCCAGCAGCTTGGGTATAGAGCTCACAGATACGCAGTATTTT. This codes for CASSLGIELTDTQYF. The chain carries TRBV5-4 and TRBJ2-3; D is ambiguous. The CDR3 is 15 amino acids. The germline V gene has CDR1 SGHNT and CDR2 YYREEE (reference sequence). The ends were cut back, 0 bases at V and 2 bases at J, with 10 bases in the middle.

This clonotype was counted between two and nine times. The genes are TRBV7-2 and TRBJ2-7; 8 bases align to TRBD2. CDR3 size: 18 residues. Germline V lookup: CDR1 SGHTA, CDR2 FQGNSA. V lost 5 bases, J lost 3 bases, and 18 bases stayed unmatched. The DNA for the CDR3 is TGTGCCAGCAGCGATACCCTGGGCGGGCGGGGGGTAATCTACGAGCAGTACTTC. It specifies CASSDTLGGRGVIYEQYF.

The rearrangement links TRBV4-1 to TRBJ1-5, with D hard to call. Trimming shortened V by 4 bases and J by 4 bases, and 11 bases separated the two germline ends. CDR3 length equals 14 residues. Germline values: CDR1 MGHRA, CDR2 YSYEKL. CDR3 nucleotides: TGCGCCAGCAGCCGTACCCCAGATAATCAGCCCCAGCATTTT. Translating it yields CASSRTPDNQPQHF.

This clonotype was picked up many times. The chain has TRBV5-5 and TRBJ2-4, with TRBD1 matching over 7 bases. The germline V gene encodes CDR1 SGHKS and CDR2 YYEKEE (reference sequence). V lost 0 bases, J lost 5 bases, and 2 bases stayed unmatched. The CDR3 spans 14 residues. CDR3 in DNA: TGTGCCAGCAGCTTGGCAGGGACAGAAAACATTCAGTACTTC. The encoded protein is CASSLAGTENIQYF.